Below are 16 T cell receptor beta chains sequenced from a single sample in a study of T cell responses to AZD1222 COVID-19 vaccine. Generated by immunoSEQ multiplex PCR, the TCRdb table keeps only in-frame clones and is missing some. This table has roughly 120,000 clones, roughly 90% appearing once. Sequenced here: peripheral blood, sampled on day 0 of MenACWY control vaccination. Every receptor here comes from an adult in good health.

The CDR3 sequence: CASSLGTGGAYEKLFF. CDR3 coding DNA: TGTGCCAGCAGTTTAGGGACAGGGGGCGCTTATGAAAAACTGTTTTTT. The chain links TRBV28 to TRBJ1-4; 12 bases map to TRBD1. Germline V gives CDR1 MDHEN, CDR2 SYDVKM. V lost 2 bases, J lost 6 bases, and 4 bases stayed unmatched. The CDR3 covers 16 residues.

The V call is TRBV29-1, the J call TRBJ2-1; maybe TRBD2 (6 bases). Germline CDR1 is SQVTM and CDR2 is ANQGSEA. CDR3 length equals 15 residues. The V end was cut by 0 bases, the J end by 7 bases, with 16 bases between. The CDR3 here is CSVEDLWAGRNEQFF. Written as DNA, the CDR3 is TGCAGCGTTGAAGATCTCTGGGCGGGGCGGAATGAGCAGTTCTTC.

The J gene is TRBJ1-6, the V gene TRBV3-1 (or the pseudogene TRBV3-2); no reliable D call. The CDR3 is 14 residues long. CDR1 is LGHDT, CDR2 YNNKEL, per germline (reference sequence). V was clipped by 1 base and J by 5 bases, with 6 bases between them. The CDR3 nucleotides read TGTGCCAGCAGCCAAGCGAGAAATAATTCACCCCTCCACTTT. Encoded protein: CASSQARNNSPLHF.

This sequence joins TRBV18 and TRBJ1-1; no clear D gene. CDR1 is KGHSH and CDR2 is LQKENI in the germline V gene. The CDR3 contains 15 residues. Trimming took off 2 bases at V and 0 bases at J, with 10 bases between the two ends. The CDR3 here is CASSPWAQMNTEAFF. DNA of the CDR3: TGTGCCAGCTCACCATGGGCACAGATGAACACTGAAGCTTTCTTT.

The rearrangement joins TRBV30 to TRBJ1-5; D possibly corresponds to TRBD1 (5 bases). This CDR3 is 13 amino acids long. The V and J ends lost 4 bases and 0 bases respectively, with 7 bases between them. Germline V gene lookup returns CDR1 GTSNPN and CDR2 SVGIG (reference sequence). Written as DNA, the CDR3 is TGTGCCTGGACAGGGAATAGCAATCAGCCCCAGCATTTT. Translation: CAWTGNSNQPQHF. The variable domain in full, completed from reference TRBV30 and TRBJ1-5, reads SQTIHQWPATLVQPVGSPLSLECTVEGTSNPNLYWYRQAAGRGLQLLFYSVGIGQISSEVPQNLSASRPQDRQFILSSKKLLLSDSGFYLCAWTGNSNQPQHFGDGTRLSIL.

This clone was detected once. The chain couples TRBV28 to TRBJ1-1; TRBD1 is a possible D gene (6 bases). CDR3 length: 15 residues. Trimming cost V 3 bases and J 1 base, with 12 bases left between them. CDR1 and CDR2 (germline): MDHEN, SYDVKM. The CDR3 coding sequence is TGTGCCAGCAGTTTTTGGGGGGCCCCGAACACTGAAGCTTTCTTT. Protein: CASSFWGAPNTEAFF.

J is TRBJ2-3 and V is TRBV27, with 7 bases that match TRBD1. Germline CDR1 reads MNHEY; CDR2 reads SMNVEV (reference sequence). The ends lost 2 bases at V and 4 bases at J; junction bases unmatched: 9. The CDR3 spans 16 residues. The CDR3 here is CASSLDSRGWADTQYF. Here the CDR3 DNA reads TGTGCCAGCAGTTTAGACAGCAGGGGGTGGGCAGATACGCAGTATTTT.

In DNA form, the CDR3 reads TGTGCCAGCAAACAGGGGGATTTAGAGAATCAGCCCCAGCATTTT. This gives the protein CASKQGDLENQPQHF. V is TRBV28 and J is TRBJ1-5; 8 positions match TRBD1. Germline assignment: CDR1 MDHEN and CDR2 SYDVKM. The V and J ends lost 7 bases and 4 bases, in that order; junction bases with no gene match: 9. The CDR3 spans 15 residues. Together with reference TRBV28 and TRBJ1-5, the CDR3 gives the full variable domain: DVKVTQSSRYLVKRTGEKVFLECVQDMDHENMFWYRQDPGLGLRLIYFSYDVKMKEKGDIPEGYSVSREKKERFSLILESASTNQTSMYLCASKQGDLENQPQHFGDGTRLSIL.

This clone was recorded a few times. The chain combines TRBV2 with TRBJ1-2; the D gene is possibly TRBD1 (5 bases). This CDR3 is built from 15 residues. Trimming stripped 1 base from V and 7 bases from J, with 16 bases between. Germline V gene data show CDR1 as SNHLY and CDR2 as FYNNEI. The CDR3 sequence: CASSEVRGTGGGYTF. In DNA, the CDR3 is TGTGCCAGCAGTGAAGTTCGGGGAACAGGCGGTGGCTACACCTTC. Full variable domain (rest looked up from reference TRBV2 and TRBJ1-2): EPEVTQTPSHQVTQMGQEVILRCVPISNHLYFYWYRQILGQKVEFLVSFYNNEISEKSEIFDDQFSVERPDGSNFTLKIRSTKLEDSAMYFCASSEVRGTGGGYTFGSGTRLTVV.

The chain employs TRBV6-5 and TRBJ2-2, with D possibly being TRBD1 or TRBD2 (5 bases each). The CDR3 runs 14 residues. Trimming stripped 7 bases from V and 6 bases from J, with 15 bases between. The germline gives CDR1 MNHEY, CDR2 SVGAGI. CDR3 sequence reads: CASMGVSGAGELFF. CDR3 sequence (DNA): TGTGCCAGCATGGGGGTTTCCGGGGCCGGGGAGCTGTTTTTT.

This chain links TRBV19 with TRBJ1-2; D uncertain. This CDR3 contains 13 residues. CDR1 is LNHDA, CDR2 SQIVND, per germline (reference sequence). V lost 6 bases, J lost 4 bases, and 12 bases lay in between. The CDR3 sequence: CASRDGTLYGYTF. The CDR3 nucleotides are TGTGCCAGTAGGGACGGTACCCTCTATGGCTACACCTTC.

This clone appeared a few times. The chain is built from TRBV4-1 and TRBJ1-1; no definite D call. The CDR3 runs to 15 residues. Trimming removed 0 bases from V and 3 bases from J, with 11 bases in between. The germline V gene encodes CDR1 MGHRA and CDR2 YSYEKL. The CDR3 loop reads CASSQEPRLYTEAFF. For the CDR3, the DNA is TGCGCCAGCAGCCAAGAACCCCGTTTATACACTGAAGCTTTCTTT.

The chain carries TRBV5-1 and TRBJ2-1; D possibly uses TRBD1 or TRBD2 (5 bases each). V was pared by 4 bases and J by 7 bases, with 21 bases between. There are 16 residues in the CDR3. In germline, CDR1 is SGHRS, CDR2 YFSETQ. DNA for the CDR3: TGCGCCAGCAGCCTCTTGGGGGAGCGATTGTTTAATGAGCAGTTCTTC. Translation gives CASSLLGERLFNEQFF.

The V and J genes are TRBV9 and TRBJ1-2, with D maybe TRBD1 (5 bases). Germline assignment: CDR1 SGDLS and CDR2 YYNGEE. This CDR3 is built from 15 residues. V shed 4 bases and J shed 5 bases, with 18 bases lying between them. The CDR3 sequence is CASSPSVGGGYGYTF. CDR3 nucleotide sequence: TGTGCCAGCAGCCCCAGTGTGGGGGGAGGGTATGGCTACACCTTC.

The chain joins TRBV19 to TRBJ1-1, with a possible D match to TRBD1 (6 bases). The CDR3 totals 15 residues. Germline V gene data show CDR1 as LNHDA and CDR2 as SQIVND (reference sequence). V lost 3 bases and J lost 3, with 14 bases in between. As DNA, the CDR3 is TGTGCCAGTAGTATTGTTGCAGGGGCGTACACTGAAGCTTTCTTT. Its protein is CASSIVAGAYTEAFF.

This chain uses TRBV9 with TRBJ2-7; no clear D gene. The CDR3 loop spans 13 amino acids. Trimming shortened V by 4 bases and J by 5 bases, and 13 bases separated the two germline ends. Germline lookup yields CDR1 SGDLS and CDR2 YYNGEE. The CDR3 loop reads CASSTQTAHEQYF. DNA of the CDR3: TGTGCCAGCAGCACTCAAACGGCCCACGAGCAGTACTTC.